This T cell receptor beta chain was sequenced for a study of T-cell reconstitution after alpha-beta-depleted transplantation in children. Between the trimmed V and J ends, which lost 4 bases and 7 bases, there was a span of 14 bases. The CDR3 consists of 14 residues. Looked up from germline, CDR1 is SGHRS and CDR2 is YFSETQ. This clonotype has more than one count but fewer than ten. Unique molecular identifiers featured in how the TCRbeta library was prepared. TCRdb independently ran MiXCR on the PCR reads; one entry per CDR3 protein. The repertoire includes about 360,000 distinct CDR3 sequences, about an eighth of them detected once, and approximately 4.3% sits in the top ten.

The chain combines TRBV5-1 with TRBJ2-2, with a possible D match to TRBD1 (5 bases). The sample was PBMCs, taken from the stem cell graft. The receptor was isolated from a human donor who donated a stem cell graft to a child with Fanconi anemia. The CDR3 loop reads CASSLGQSVGELFF. As DNA, the CDR3 is TGCGCCAGCAGCCTAGGACAATCCGTCGGGGAGCTGTTTTTT.